Each of the 22 T cell receptor beta chains below was sequenced from the same sample in a study of response to subunit inactivated influenza vaccine. TCRdb re-called the RT-PCR reads with MiXCR, one entry per CDR3 protein. The sample gives around 790,000 distinct CDR3 sequences, over 20% of which show up once; approximately 10% is in the top ten. This material consisted of PBMCs from blood, taken about 5 days after vaccination. The receptor source for this set is a man between 45 and 60 years old who received an inactivated influenza vaccine.

This rearrangement joins TRBV4-1 to TRBJ1-1, with a weak D call TRBD1 (5 bases). Germline assignment: CDR1 MGHRA and CDR2 YSYEKL. The CDR3 has 16 amino acids. V was clipped by 3 bases and J by 0 bases, with 14 bases between them. The CDR3 reads CASSQRQQALNTEAFF. The CDR3, as DNA: TGCGCCAGCAGCCAGAGACAGCAAGCCCTGAACACTGAAGCTTTCTTT.

This clonotype showed up many times. CDR3 nucleotide sequence: TGTGCCAGCAGCTTTTTGAACTACGAGCAGTACTTC. As protein: CASSFLNYEQYF. The rearrangement uses TRBV7-9 and TRBJ2-7; D is ambiguous. Trimming left V 3 bases short and J 3 bases short, with 6 bases between. The CDR3 is made up of 12 amino acids. Germline values: CDR1 SEHNR, CDR2 FQNEAQ (reference sequence).

The chain has TRBV20-1 and TRBJ2-7; TRBD2 matches 8 bases. V trimming: 2 bases; J trimming: 6 bases; junction bases outside the gene matches: 9. CDR1 is DFQATT and CDR2 is SNEGSKA in the germline V gene (reference sequence). The CDR3 consists of 14 residues. The CDR3 protein is CSARLAGPQAEQYF. The CDR3 coding sequence is TGCAGTGCTAGACTAGCGGGCCCCCAAGCCGAGCAGTACTTC.

This sequence joins TRBV10-3 and TRBJ2-5, with a possible D match to TRBD1 (5 bases). This CDR3 is built from 12 residues. Per germline, CDR1 ENHRY and CDR2 SYGVKD. V gave up 10 bases and J gave up 5 bases, with 14 bases separating them. The CDR3 DNA reads TGTGCCACTCAAGGGGATGGCGAGACCCAGTACTTC. Its protein product is CATQGDGETQYF.

V usage is TRBV12-3 or TRBV12-4 and J usage is TRBJ2-3, with TRBD2 matching 7 bases. V dropped 3 bases and J dropped 1; count of bases not matched to a gene: 4. The CDR3 has 15 amino acids. The CDR3, as DNA: TGTGCCAGCAGTTTTCGGGGGGACGGCACAGATACGCAGTATTTT. Amino acid sequence: CASSFRGDGTDTQYF.

This chain connects TRBV10-1 to TRBJ2-1; D is unclear. Trimming cost V 10 bases and J 7 bases, with 20 bases left between them. The CDR3 length is 14 residues. Germline V gene sequence: CDR1 WNHNN, CDR2 SYGVQD (reference sequence). Here the CDR3 reads CATNKIQARNEQFF. CDR3 DNA: TGCGCCACCAACAAGATCCAGGCTAGAAATGAGCAGTTCTTC.

The rearrangement joins TRBV5-1 to TRBJ1-2; 12 nucleotides agree with TRBD1. Germline V gives CDR1 SGHRS, CDR2 YFSETQ. The CDR3 totals 19 residues. The J segment lost 0 bases and the V segment lost 4 bases, leaving 13 bases of the junction unmatched. The CDR3 spells CASSPPFRDRGRSNYGYTF. CDR3 sequence (DNA): TGCGCCAGCAGCCCACCCTTCCGGGACAGGGGGCGTTCTAACTATGGCTACACCTTC.

CDR3 bases: TGTGCCAGCAGATCCGGGACAGCCTTGGGAAACACCATATATTTT. Protein product: CASRSGTALGNTIYF. The chain has TRBV2 and TRBJ1-3, with 7 nucleotides matching TRBD1. V gave up 6 bases and J gave up 4 bases; unmatched junction bases: 9. Per germline, CDR1 SNHLY and CDR2 FYNNEI. The CDR3 consists of 15 residues.

The DNA for the CDR3 is TGTGCCAGCAGCTTAGTACTCTCCGGCGGGGGCTCCTACAATGAGCAGTTCTTC. This sequence encodes CASSLVLSGGGSYNEQFF. The chain is built from TRBV11-2 and TRBJ2-1; 7 bases map to TRBD2. This CDR3 has 18 amino acids. The ends lost 1 base at V and 0 bases at J; junction bases unmatched: 9. CDR1 and CDR2 from the germline V gene are SGHAT and FQNNGV.

A few counts support this clonotype. The chain joins TRBV5-1 to TRBJ2-7; D is unresolved. V was pared by 1 base and J by 5 bases, with 13 bases between. The CDR3 loop spans 14 amino acids. CDR1 and CDR2 (germline): SGHRS, YFSETQ. The DNA for the CDR3 is TGCGCCAGCAGCTTGTGGGGTAATTCTAACGAGCAGTACTTC. Translating gives CASSLWGNSNEQYF.

The chain links TRBV20-1 to TRBJ2-5; D assignment may be TRBD1 or TRBD2 (5 bases each). V was shortened by 3 bases and J by 3 bases, with 20 bases between the two germline ends. From germline, CDR1 is DFQATT and CDR2 SNEGSKA (reference sequence). The CDR3 is made up of 16 amino acids. As DNA, the CDR3 is TGCAGTGCTAGGGGGCCCCGACTACGACCAAAAGAGACCCAGTACTTC. It specifies CSARGPRLRPKETQYF.

The sample holds a few counts of this clonotype. The chain combines TRBV4-3 with TRBJ2-7, with a possible D match to TRBD2 (5 bases). Germline-derived CDR1 and CDR2 are LGHNA and YSLEER. The CDR3 spans 14 residues. Trimming left V 0 bases short and J 6 bases short, with 12 bases between. This CDR3 reads CASSQDNGVGEQYF. The CDR3 DNA is TGCGCCAGCAGCCAAGATAACGGGGTCGGCGAGCAGTACTTC.

This clonotype was found a few times. The chain carries TRBV5-1 and TRBJ2-5; D is unresolved. Germline lookup yields CDR1 SGHRS and CDR2 YFSETQ. CDR3 length equals 13 residues. The V and J ends lost 4 bases and 2 bases respectively, with 9 bases between them. CDR3 residues: CASSRAPQETQYF. The CDR3 coding sequence is TGCGCCAGCAGCCGGGCCCCACAAGAGACCCAGTACTTC.

This clonotype was observed a few times. The J gene is TRBJ1-2, the V gene TRBV7-2, with D possibly TRBD1 on 6 matching bases. Trimming cost V 3 bases and J 4 bases, with 15 bases left between them. Per the germline V gene, CDR1 is SGHTA and CDR2 is FQGNSA. CDR3 length equals 15 residues. CDR3 in amino acids: CASSFAVQGIYGYTF. DNA of the CDR3: TGTGCCAGCAGCTTTGCTGTGCAGGGGATCTATGGCTACACCTTC. The variable domain in full, with the rest retrieved from reference TRBV7-2 and TRBJ1-2, is GAGVSQSPSNKVTEKGKDVELRCDPISGHTALYWYRQSLGQGLEFLIYFQGNSAPDKSGLPSDRFSAERTGGSVSTLTIQRTQQEDSAVYLCASSFAVQGIYGYTFGSGTRLTVV.

This clonotype was seen a few times. This chain connects TRBV20-1 to TRBJ2-1; 7 bases are shared with TRBD2. The length of the CDR3 is 13 residues. Germline V lookup: CDR1 DFQATT, CDR2 SNEGSKA (reference sequence). V was clipped by 6 bases and J by 6 bases; unmatched bases: 8. The CDR3 region is CSAEGGVGNEQFF. The CDR3 bases are TGCAGTGCCGAGGGAGGGGTAGGCAATGAGCAGTTCTTC.

Remarks on this clonotype: Since a much larger clone is just one base distant, this may be a read error. V is TRBV6-1 and J is TRBJ1-5, with D perhaps TRBD1 (6 bases). The CDR3 length is 13 residues. The V gene's germline CDR1 is MNHNS and CDR2 SASEGT. Trimming pared 7 bases from V and 1 base from J, leaving 8 bases between. This CDR3 is CASNGQSNQPQHF. The CDR3 DNA reads TGTGCCAGCAATGGACAGAGCAATCAGCCCCAGCATTTT.

This clonotype came up a few times. The chain recombines TRBV20-1 with TRBJ1-2, with D tentatively TRBD1 (5 bases). This CDR3 contains 13 residues. Germline CDR1 is DFQATT and CDR2 is SNEGSKA (reference sequence). Trimming stripped 3 bases from V and 4 bases from J, with 12 bases between. CDR3 loop: CSASAGRAYGYTF. The CDR3, as DNA: TGCAGTGCTAGTGCAGGGCGGGCCTATGGCTACACCTTC.

The V and J genes are TRBV30 and TRBJ2-1; 11 bases line up with TRBD2. With 0 bases clipped from V and 8 bases from J, the junction kept 9 bases outside the gene matches. This CDR3 is 16 amino acids long. Germline V gives CDR1 GTSNPN, CDR2 SVGIG (reference sequence). This chain's CDR3 is CAWSVLAGALQDEQFF. CDR3 nucleotides: TGTGCCTGGAGTGTACTAGCGGGAGCCCTCCAGGATGAGCAGTTCTTC.

The chain's CDR3 is CASSFRAPNSPLHF. In nucleotides, the CDR3 is TGCGCCAGCAGCTTCAGGGCTCCTAATTCACCCCTCCACTTT. The chain has TRBV5-1 and TRBJ1-6; maybe TRBD1 (5 bases). The germline gives CDR1 SGHRS, CDR2 YFSETQ. V lost 2 bases, J lost 6 bases, and 9 bases lay in between. The CDR3 spans 14 residues.

The chain is built from TRBV7-8 and TRBJ2-3, with D perhaps matching TRBD1 (6 bases). The V gene's germline CDR1 is SGHVS and CDR2 FQNEAQ. Trimming shortened V by 6 bases and J by 6 bases, and 25 bases separated the two germline ends. There are 17 residues in the CDR3. CDR3 in amino acids: CASRPSDLGAYGDTQYF. CDR3 nucleotides: TGTGCCAGCAGACCCTCTGACCTGGGGGCTTACGGGGATACGCAGTATTTT.

This chain links TRBV6-1 with TRBJ1-1; 8 bases line up with TRBD1. The CDR3 sequence is 14 residues long. Germline CDR1 MNHNS, CDR2 SASEGT. J was trimmed by 4 bases and V by 5 bases; bases with no gene match: 6. This chain's CDR3 is CASSQPGQVTEAFF. In nucleotides, the CDR3 is TGTGCCAGCAGTCAACCGGGACAGGTCACTGAAGCTTTCTTT.

This clonotype was seen a handful of times. V gene TRBV7-8 combines with J gene TRBJ1-5; weak D call: TRBD1 (5 bases). CDR3 length equals 16 residues. V was trimmed by 0 bases and J by 7 bases, leaving 16 bases between them. The germline V gene has CDR1 SGHVS and CDR2 FQNEAQ. The CDR3 region is CASSLADSPGYQPQHF. CDR3 DNA sequence: TGTGCCAGCAGCTTAGCGGACTCGCCAGGGTACCAGCCCCAGCATTTT.